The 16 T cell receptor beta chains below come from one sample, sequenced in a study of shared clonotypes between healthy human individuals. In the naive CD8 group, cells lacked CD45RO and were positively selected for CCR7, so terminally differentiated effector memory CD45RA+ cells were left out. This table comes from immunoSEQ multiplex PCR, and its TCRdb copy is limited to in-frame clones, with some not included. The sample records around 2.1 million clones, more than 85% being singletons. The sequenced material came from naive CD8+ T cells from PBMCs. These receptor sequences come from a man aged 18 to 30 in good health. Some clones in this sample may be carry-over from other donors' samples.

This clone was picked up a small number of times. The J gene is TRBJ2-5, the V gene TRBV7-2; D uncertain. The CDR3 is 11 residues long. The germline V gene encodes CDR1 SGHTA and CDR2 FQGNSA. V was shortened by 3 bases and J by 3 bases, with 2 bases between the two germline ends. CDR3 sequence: CASSFKETQYF. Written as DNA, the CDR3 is TGTGCCAGCAGCTTTAAAGAGACCCAGTACTTC. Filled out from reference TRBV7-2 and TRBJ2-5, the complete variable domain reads GAGVSQSPSNKVTEKGKDVELRCDPISGHTALYWYRQSLGQGLEFLIYFQGNSAPDKSGLPSDRFSAERTGGSVSTLTIQRTQQEDSAVYLCASSFKETQYFGPGTRLLVL.

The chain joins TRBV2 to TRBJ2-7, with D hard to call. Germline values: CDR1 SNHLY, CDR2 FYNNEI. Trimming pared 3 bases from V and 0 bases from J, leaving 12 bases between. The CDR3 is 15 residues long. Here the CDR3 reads CASSDLLESSYEQYF. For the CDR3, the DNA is TGTGCCAGCAGTGATTTACTGGAGAGCTCCTACGAGCAGTACTTC.

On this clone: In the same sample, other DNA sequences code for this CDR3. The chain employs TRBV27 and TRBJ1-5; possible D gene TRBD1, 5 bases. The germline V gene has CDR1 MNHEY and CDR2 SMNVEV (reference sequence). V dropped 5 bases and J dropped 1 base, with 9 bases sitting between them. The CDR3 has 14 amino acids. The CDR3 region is CASSPWGSNQPQHF. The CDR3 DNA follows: TGTGCCAGCAGTCCCTGGGGCAGCAATCAGCCCCAGCATTTT.

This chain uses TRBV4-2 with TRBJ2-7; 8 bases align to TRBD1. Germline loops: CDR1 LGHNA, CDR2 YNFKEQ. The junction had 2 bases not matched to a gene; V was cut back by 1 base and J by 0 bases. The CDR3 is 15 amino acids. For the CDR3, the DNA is TGTGCCAGCAGCCAAGCCGGGACAGGCTCCTACGAGCAGTACTTC. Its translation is CASSQAGTGSYEQYF.

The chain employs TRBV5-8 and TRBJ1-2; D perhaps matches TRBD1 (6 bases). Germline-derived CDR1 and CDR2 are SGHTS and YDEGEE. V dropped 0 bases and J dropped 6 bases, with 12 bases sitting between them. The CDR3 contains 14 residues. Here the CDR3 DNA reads TGTGCCAGCAGCTTGGCCGGGGGGCGGCATGGCTACACCTTC. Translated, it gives CASSLAGGRHGYTF. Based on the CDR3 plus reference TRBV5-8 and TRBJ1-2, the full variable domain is EAGVTQSPTHLIKTRGQQATLRCSPISGHTSVYWYQQALGLGLQFLLWYDEGEERNRGNFPPRFSGRQFPNYSSELNVNALELEDSALYLCASSLAGGRHGYTFGSGTRLTVV.

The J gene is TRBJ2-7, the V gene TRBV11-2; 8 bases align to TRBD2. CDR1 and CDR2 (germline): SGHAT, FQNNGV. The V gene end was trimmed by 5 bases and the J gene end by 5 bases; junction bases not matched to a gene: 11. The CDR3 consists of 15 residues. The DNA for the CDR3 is TGTGCCAGCAGCCCGTGGACTAGCCCCCCCCACGAGCAGTACTTC. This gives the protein CASSPWTSPPHEQYF.

The CDR3, as DNA: TGTGCCATCAGTGATAACGGTGGATTCACTGAAGCTTTCTTT. It is translated as CAISDNGGFTEAFF. The rearrangement links TRBV10-3 to TRBJ1-1, with unresolved D. Germline CDR1 is ENHRY and CDR2 is SYGVKD. The germline V and J ends were trimmed by 3 bases and 4 bases, with 12 bases remaining between them. The CDR3 is 14 residues long.

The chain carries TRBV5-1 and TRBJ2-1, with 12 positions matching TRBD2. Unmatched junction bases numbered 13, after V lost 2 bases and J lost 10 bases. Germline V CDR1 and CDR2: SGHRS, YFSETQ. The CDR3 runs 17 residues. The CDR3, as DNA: TGCGCCAGCAGCTTCCGACTCCTAGCGGGAGGGCATGGGGAGCAGTTCTTC. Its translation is CASSFRLLAGGHGEQFF.

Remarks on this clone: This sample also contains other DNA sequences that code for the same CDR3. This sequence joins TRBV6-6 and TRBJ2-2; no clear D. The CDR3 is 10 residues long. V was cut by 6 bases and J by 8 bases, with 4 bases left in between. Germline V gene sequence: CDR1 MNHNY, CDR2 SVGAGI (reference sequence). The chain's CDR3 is CASRGGELFF. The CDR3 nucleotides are TGTGCCAGCAGGGGGGGGGAGCTGTTTTTT.

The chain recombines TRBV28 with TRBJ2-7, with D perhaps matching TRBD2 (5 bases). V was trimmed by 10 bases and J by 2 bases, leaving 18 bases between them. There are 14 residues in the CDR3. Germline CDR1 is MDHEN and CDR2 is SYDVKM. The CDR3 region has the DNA TGTGCCACACCCCCGGACTTAGGGCCCTACGAGCAGTACTTC. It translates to CATPPDLGPYEQYF. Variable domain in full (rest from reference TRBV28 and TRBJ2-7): DVKVTQSSRYLVKRTGEKVFLECVQDMDHENMFWYRQDPGLGLRLIYFSYDVKMKEKGDIPEGYSVSREKKERFSLILESASTNQTSMYLCATPPDLGPYEQYFGPGTRLTVT.

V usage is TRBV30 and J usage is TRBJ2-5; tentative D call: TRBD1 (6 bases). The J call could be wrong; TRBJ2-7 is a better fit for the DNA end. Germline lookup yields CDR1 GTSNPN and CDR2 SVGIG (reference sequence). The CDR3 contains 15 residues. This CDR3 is CAWSVPGTPSYEQYF. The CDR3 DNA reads TGTGCCTGGAGTGTACCCGGGACACCTTCCTACGAGCAGTACTTC.

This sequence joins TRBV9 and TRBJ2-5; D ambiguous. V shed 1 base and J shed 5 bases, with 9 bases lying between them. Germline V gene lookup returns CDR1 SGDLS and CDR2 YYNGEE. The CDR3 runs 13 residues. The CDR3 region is CASSVLGPETQYF. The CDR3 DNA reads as TGTGCCAGCAGCGTACTCGGGCCGGAGACCCAGTACTTC.

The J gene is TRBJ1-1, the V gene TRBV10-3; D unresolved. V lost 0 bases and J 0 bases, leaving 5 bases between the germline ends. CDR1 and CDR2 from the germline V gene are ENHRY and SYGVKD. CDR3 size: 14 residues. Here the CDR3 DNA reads TGTGCCATCAGTGAGTCCTGGGTGAACACTGAAGCTTTCTTT. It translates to CAISESWVNTEAFF.

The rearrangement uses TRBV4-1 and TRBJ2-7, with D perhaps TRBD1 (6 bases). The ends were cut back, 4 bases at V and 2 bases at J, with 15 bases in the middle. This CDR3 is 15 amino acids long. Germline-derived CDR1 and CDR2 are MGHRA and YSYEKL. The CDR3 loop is CASSRLPTGPYEQYF. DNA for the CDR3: TGCGCCAGCAGCCGACTCCCGACAGGCCCCTACGAGCAGTACTTC.

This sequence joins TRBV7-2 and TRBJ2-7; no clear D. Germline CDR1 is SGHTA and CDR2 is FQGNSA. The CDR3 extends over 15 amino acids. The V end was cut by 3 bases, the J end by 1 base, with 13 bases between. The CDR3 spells CASSFTRGRSYEQYF. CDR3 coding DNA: TGTGCCAGCAGCTTTACCCGTGGACGGTCCTACGAGCAGTACTTC.

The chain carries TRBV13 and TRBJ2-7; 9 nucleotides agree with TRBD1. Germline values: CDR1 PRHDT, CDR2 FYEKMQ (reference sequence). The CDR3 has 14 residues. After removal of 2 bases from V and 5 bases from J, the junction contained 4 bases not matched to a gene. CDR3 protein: CASSLWDRVDEQYF. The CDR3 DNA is TGTGCCAGCAGCTTATGGGACAGGGTGGACGAGCAGTACTTC.